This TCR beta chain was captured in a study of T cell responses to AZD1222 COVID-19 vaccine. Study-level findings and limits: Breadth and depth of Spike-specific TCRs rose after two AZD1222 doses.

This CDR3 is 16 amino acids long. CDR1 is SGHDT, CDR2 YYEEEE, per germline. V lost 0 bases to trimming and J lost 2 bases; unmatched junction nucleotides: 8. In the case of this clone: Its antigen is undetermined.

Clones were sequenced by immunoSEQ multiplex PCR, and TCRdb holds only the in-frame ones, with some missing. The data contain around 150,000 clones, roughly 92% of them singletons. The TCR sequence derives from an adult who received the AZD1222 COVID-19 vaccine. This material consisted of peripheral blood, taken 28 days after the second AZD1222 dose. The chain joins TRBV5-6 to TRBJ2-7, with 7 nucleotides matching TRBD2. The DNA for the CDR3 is TGTGCCAGCAGCTTGGTGAGTCTAGCGGTAACCTACGAGCAGTACTTC. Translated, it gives CASSLVSLAVTYEQYF.